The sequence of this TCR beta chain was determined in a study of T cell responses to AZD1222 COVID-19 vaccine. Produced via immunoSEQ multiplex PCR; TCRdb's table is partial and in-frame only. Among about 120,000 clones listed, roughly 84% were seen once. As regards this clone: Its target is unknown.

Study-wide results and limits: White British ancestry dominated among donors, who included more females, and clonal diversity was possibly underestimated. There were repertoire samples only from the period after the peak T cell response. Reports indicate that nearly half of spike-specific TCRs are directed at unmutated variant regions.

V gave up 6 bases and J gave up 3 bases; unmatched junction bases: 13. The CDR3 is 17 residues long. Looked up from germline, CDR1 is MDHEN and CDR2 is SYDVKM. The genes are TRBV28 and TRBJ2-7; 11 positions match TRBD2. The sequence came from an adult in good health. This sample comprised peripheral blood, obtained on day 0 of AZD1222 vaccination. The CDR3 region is CASSGTSGSRWGYEQYF. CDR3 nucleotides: TGTGCCAGCAGCGGGACTAGCGGCTCACGTTGGGGCTACGAGCAGTACTTC.